This TCR beta chain was sequenced during a study of blood T cell repertoires in COVID-19 (dated by TCRdb to the early 2020s). The study in broad terms: The collaborator samples originated in the United States, Italy and Spain and spanned the acute and convalescent phases of COVID-19. The prospective study material was composed of cDNA or gDNA derived from T cells, B-cell-depleted T cells, or PBMCs. Subjects who had been exposed to COVID-19, were actively infected with it, or had recovered from it provided the deeply sampled blood TCRbeta repertoires that made up the dataset. A freely available public database, intended as a resource for researchers studying the immune response to SARS-CoV-2, is where the repertoires were released. Samples came from the ongoing ImmuneRACE study (first 160 participants) plus 1,254 subjects from 6 global collaborators. The sample metadata nearly always contained a de-identified subject ID, COVID-19 status, age in years and sex. HLA class I and class II types, where available, came from metadata supplied by the sample provider rather than from assay-based typing.

Of note for this clone: Its binding antigen is unknown. One base away there is no much larger clone; base qualities are not given.

CDR1 and CDR2, per the germline V gene (reference sequence), are LGHDT and YNNKEL. V loses 5 bases of germline sequence and J loses 3 bases, and the interval between the two ends is 5 bases. There are 11 amino acids in the CDR3, from cysteine to phenylalanine inclusive. The sequence is cut down to CDR3 DNA, 33 bases in frame from base 1. Broader findings and caveats from the paper: How much clinical and demographic metadata was included differed by source and by participant, and the metadata was provided uncurated.

TCRbeta CDR3 regions were amplified from genomic DNA using the immunoSEQ Assay, a bias-controlled multiplex PCR. Turning to the authors' computational methods: The number of nucleated cells in each sample was estimated by amplification of reference gene primers within the assay. Sequence reads were collapsed and filtered to measure the absolute abundance of every unique TCRbeta CDR3 rearrangement. Productive Simpson clonality was computed per sample as the square root of Simpson's diversity index over productive rearrangements. TCRdb provides this immuneACCESS table in a form limited to in-frame rearrangements. Some clones are lacking; in checked studies, under half of them reflect an unresolved V gene, and why the rest are absent is not known. The V and J calls and clone size are taken from that table; D and trimming were inferred from the DNA. Recorded for this sample are around 200,000 clones; 65% to 80% of them occurred a single time. Roughly an eighth of the sample is held by the ten biggest clonotypes.

Collaborating institutions collected whole blood in K2EDTA tubes following their own protocols. For TCRbeta analysis, collaborator samples were shipped as frozen whole blood, as isolated PBMCs, or as DNA extracted from either sample type. The rearrangement combines TRBV3-1 (or the pseudogene TRBV3-2) with TRBJ2-7, with the identity of the D gene unclear. The sequencing sample was made of peripheral blood. The receptor was derived from a woman aged 50 to 60 with acute or convalescent COVID-19. The encoded CDR3 is CASSSLYEQYF. The sequenced DNA: TGTGCCAGCAGCTCCCTCTACGAGCAGTACTTC.